This TCR beta chain was obtained from a study of cytomegalovirus exposure and HLA in healthy donors. The CDR3 loop spans 14 amino acids. Trimming took off 3 bases at V and 3 bases at J, with 9 bases between the two ends. Per germline, CDR1 SEHNR and CDR2 FQNEAQ (reference sequence). This clone came up a few times. 13 Jbeta primers and 60 Vbeta primers were used for the PCR. The protocol was immunoSEQ multiplex PCR, while the TCRdb copy is restricted to in-frame clones and leaves out a portion. This sample has some 160,000 clones, with around 9.6% found just once. The sequence came from a male donor in good health and CMV-seronegative. This chain joins TRBV7-9 and TRBJ1-5; D is ambiguous. Sequencing was done on a sample of PBMCs. The CDR3 nucleotides read TGTGCCAGCAGCTTCGACATAACCAATCAGCCCCAGCATTTT. It specifies CASSFDITNQPQHF.